This T cell receptor (beta chain) was observed in a study of blood T cell repertoires in COVID-19. Whole-study context: Whether acute or convalescent, the COVID-19 samples came from the United States, Italy and Spain. T cells, B-cell-depleted T cells, or PBMCs supplied cDNA or gDNA.

CDR3 size: 16 residues. Trimming removed 5 bases from V and 4 bases from J, with 19 bases in between. The germline CDR1 and CDR2 sequences are SEHNR and FQNEAQ (reference sequence). Authors' methods: Amplifying reference gene primers gave estimates of nucleated cell counts. Sequencing was performed with immunoSEQ multiplex PCR; in TCRdb, only in-frame clones are kept and a portion is missing. The DNA gave D and trimming, while V, J and clone size come from that table. The data hold tens of thousands of clones, with approximately 84% observed a single time. The sequence was obtained from a woman aged 80 or older with acute or convalescent COVID-19. The source material was peripheral blood. This chain joins TRBV7-9 and TRBJ2-3; TRBD2 might be the D (6 bases). CDR3 loop: CASSPGDSDGPDTQYF. The CDR3 nucleotides are TGTGCCAGCAGCCCTGGGGACTCAGACGGGCCAGATACGCAGTATTTT.